This TCR beta chain was captured by sequencing in a study of T-cell memory formation after mild COVID-19. TCRdb passed the 5' RACE reads through MiXCR, listing each CDR3 protein once. The profile covers a few hundred thousand distinct CDR3 sequences, with 16% appearing a single time and roughly 21% taken by the ten largest. Per germline, CDR1 MDHEN and CDR2 SYDVKM. This CDR3 region has 16 residues. V lost 6 bases and J 5 bases, leaving 23 bases between the germline ends. A few counts support this clonotype. Sequencing was performed on PBMCs or a T cell subset sorted from them (not recorded which). This chain connects TRBV28 to TRBJ2-7; tentative D call: TRBD1 (6 bases). The sequence was obtained from a man aged 18 to 29 who had mild COVID-19 (a few samples of this study predate the infection). Cell type and time point are not known. CDR3: CASSPGGTGRVDEQYV. The DNA of the CDR3 is TGTGCCAGCAGCCCAGGTGGCACAGGGAGAGTGGACGAGCAGTACGTC.